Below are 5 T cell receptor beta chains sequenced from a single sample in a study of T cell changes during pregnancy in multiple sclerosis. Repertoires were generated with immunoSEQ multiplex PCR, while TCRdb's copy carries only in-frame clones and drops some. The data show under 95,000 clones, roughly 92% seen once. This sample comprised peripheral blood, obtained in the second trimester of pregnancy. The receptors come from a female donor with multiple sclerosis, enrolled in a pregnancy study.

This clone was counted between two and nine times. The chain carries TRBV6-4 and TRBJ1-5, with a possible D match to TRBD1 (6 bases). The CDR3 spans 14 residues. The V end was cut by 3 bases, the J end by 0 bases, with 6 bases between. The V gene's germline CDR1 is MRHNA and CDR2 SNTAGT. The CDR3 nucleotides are TGTGCCAGCAGTGAGGGACATAGCAATCAGCCCCAGCATTTT. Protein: CASSEGHSNQPQHF.

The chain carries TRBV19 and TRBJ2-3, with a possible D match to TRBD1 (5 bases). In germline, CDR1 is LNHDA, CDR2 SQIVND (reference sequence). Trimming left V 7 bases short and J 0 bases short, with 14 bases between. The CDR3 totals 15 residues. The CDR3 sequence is CASNPGRRSTDTQYF. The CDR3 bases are TGTGCCAGTAACCCAGGGCGGCGTAGCACAGATACGCAGTATTTT.

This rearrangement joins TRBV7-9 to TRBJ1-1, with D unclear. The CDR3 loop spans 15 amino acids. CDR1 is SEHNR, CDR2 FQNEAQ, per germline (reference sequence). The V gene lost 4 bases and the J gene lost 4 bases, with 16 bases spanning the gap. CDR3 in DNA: TGTGCCAGCAGCTCCGCGGCGACTGGAGCCACTGAAGCTTTCTTT. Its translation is CASSSAATGATEAFF.

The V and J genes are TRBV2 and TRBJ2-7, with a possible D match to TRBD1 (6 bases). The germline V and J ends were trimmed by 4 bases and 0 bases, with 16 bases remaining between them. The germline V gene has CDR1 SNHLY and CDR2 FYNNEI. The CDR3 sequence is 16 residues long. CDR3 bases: TGTGCCAGCAGTGGGCCCGGGACAAGGAGCTCCTACGAGCAGTACTTC. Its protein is CASSGPGTRSSYEQYF.

For the CDR3, the DNA is TGTGCCAGCAGCTACAGACAGTACAATGAGCAGTTCTTC. Translation gives CASSYRQYNEQFF. The chain uses TRBV7-9 and TRBJ2-1; D is perhaps TRBD1 (5 bases). The germline V gene encodes CDR1 SEHNR and CDR2 FQNEAQ (reference sequence). The length of the CDR3 is 13 residues. The germline V and J ends were trimmed by 4 bases and 4 bases, with 8 bases remaining between them.